This TCR beta chain was identified in a study of metastatic and nonmetastatic thyroid tumors. Study context: Repertoires of blood and of tissue (tumor or nodule) from malignant and benign thyroid patients were compared.

This clone was recorded once. Its specificity is not known. The CDR3 ends on some other residue instead of the conserved phenylalanine or tryptophan, so this is likely a read error. Thyroid surgery was preceded by no treatment in any patient. From germline, CDR1 is SGHAT and CDR2 FQDESV (reference sequence). V dropped 2 bases and J dropped 13 bases, with 21 bases sitting between them. The CDR3 spans 16 residues. Broader study findings: Malignant thyroid tumors reportedly exceeded benign nodules significantly in TCR beta diversity, with the difference appearing in blood and tumor.

From the PCR reads, TCRdb re-called clones with MiXCR. The sample contains 20,000 to 25,000 clones, 12% of which appear only once. The chain combines TRBV11-1 with TRBJ1-6; the D gene is possibly TRBD1 (5 bases). This TCR was recovered from a male donor with papillary thyroid cancer or a benign thyroid nodule (not recorded which). Some clones in this sample may be carry-over from other donors' samples. Sequences were obtained from blood. The CDR3 reads CASSLSGGEGASPLHS. DNA for the CDR3: TGTGCCAGCAGCTTATCTGGCGGTGAAGGGGCTTCGCCCCTCCACTCT.